This TCR beta chain originates from a study of CD8+CD57+ T cells in acquired aplastic anemia. By flow cytometry, patients selected for sequencing had shown an expansion of CD8+CD57+ cells. Receipt of therapy had not occurred in any patient by the time of blood sampling. Concerning this clonotype: Its antigen is not known.

Broader study findings: Patients did not significantly differ from controls in CD8+ Simpson's diversity. Relative to total CD4+ and CD8+ pools, CD8+CD57+ cells had lower diversity in patients.

Genomic DNA acted as the template from which TCR beta VDJ combination and CDR3 sequence profiling were carried out. Each CDR3 protein is one row after TCRdb ran MiXCR on the reads. Of 15,000 to 20,000 distinct CDR3 sequences listed, around two fifths are singletons. The germline V gene encodes CDR1 DFQATT and CDR2 SNEGSKA (reference sequence). Trimming removed 0 bases at V and 11 bases at J, with 21 bases between. The CDR3 runs 15 residues. The chain couples TRBV20-1 to TRBJ2-3, with D perhaps being TRBD1 or TRBD2 (5 bases each). This TCR was sampled from a human donor with aplastic anemia. Sequences were obtained from CD8+CD57+ T cells sorted from PBMCs. Noted subset: bead-enriched CD8+CD57+ effector memory T cells from SAA patients. The CDR3 sequence is CSARDLRRDDDQQYF. Written as DNA, the CDR3 is TGCAGTGCTAGAGATCTGCGCAGGGACGATGACCAGCAGTATTTT.